This paragraph reports one T cell receptor beta chain. These data originate in a study of blood T cell repertoires in COVID-19. Looking at the study overall: From the United States, Italy and Spain came samples of acute and convalescent COVID-19. PBMCs, B-cell-depleted T cells, or T cells were the source of the cDNA or gDNA that made up the material.

The CDR3 has 15 residues. V shed 1 base and J shed 3 bases, with 10 bases lying between them. Looked up from germline, CDR1 is LGHDT and CDR2 is YNNKEL (reference sequence). Authors' analysis steps: Nucleated cell counts were estimated from reference gene primer amplification. TCRdb keeps only in-frame clones here, not all; method: immunoSEQ multiplex PCR. The V and J calls and the clone size are those of that table, but D and trimming were determined from the DNA. The table lists about 75,000 clones, more than 75% of them singletons. The V call is TRBV3-1 (or the pseudogene TRBV3-2), the J call TRBJ1-5; tentatively, D is TRBD1 (6 bases). The source material was peripheral blood. This clonotype originated in a human donor in a cohort sampled during active COVID-19. For the CDR3, the DNA is TGTGCCAGCAGCCAAGGGGGGGGGCCCAATCAGCCCCAGCATTTT. Translation: CASSQGGGPNQPQHF.